Presented here are 18 T cell receptor beta chains from one specimen sequenced in a study of T cell changes during pregnancy in multiple sclerosis. Sequencing was performed with immunoSEQ multiplex PCR; in TCRdb, only in-frame clones are kept and a portion is missing. The table includes about 100,000 clones, approximately 90% detected once. Sequencing was performed on peripheral blood, taken after pregnancy. Source of these receptors: a female donor with multiple sclerosis, enrolled in a pregnancy study.

The chain has TRBV9 and TRBJ1-1; D is unclear. The CDR3 consists of 13 residues. The V end lost 4 bases, the J end lost 0 bases, and 7 bases lay between the germline ends. Germline CDR1 and CDR2: SGDLS and YYNGEE. The CDR3 loop is CASSSGMNTEAFF. The CDR3 nucleotides read TGTGCCAGCAGCTCCGGGATGAACACTGAAGCTTTCTTT.

The chain is built from TRBV30 and TRBJ2-3; 14 nucleotides match TRBD2. The germline V gene has CDR1 GTSNPN and CDR2 SVGIG (reference sequence). This CDR3 has 18 residues. The J segment lost 1 base and the V segment lost 4 bases, leaving 10 bases of the junction unmatched. The DNA for the CDR3 is TGTGCCTGGATACCGGGACTAGCGGGAGAACGCGGCACAGATACGCAGTATTTT. Protein product: CAWIPGLAGERGTDTQYF.

This rearrangement joins TRBV5-4 to TRBJ1-2; D is perhaps TRBD1 (6 bases). V shed 3 bases and J shed 4 bases, with 10 bases lying between them. Germline V gene lookup returns CDR1 SGHNT and CDR2 YYREEE (reference sequence). This CDR3 is built from 13 residues. CDR3 residues: CASSSTDSYGYTF. The CDR3 DNA is TGTGCCAGCAGCTCCACGGACAGCTATGGCTACACCTTC.

This clone was counted once. DNA for the CDR3: TGTGCCAGCAGTTTGGGAGTGGGGTCCTACGAGCAGTACTTC. This sequence encodes CASSLGVGSYEQYF. The chain employs TRBV27 and TRBJ2-7, with D maybe TRBD2 (5 bases). V lost 3 bases and J 1 base, leaving 10 bases between the germline ends. CDR1 and CDR2 (germline): MNHEY, SMNVEV (reference sequence). The CDR3 totals 14 residues.

The V call is TRBV28, the J call TRBJ1-5, with a weak D call TRBD1 (5 bases). Germline CDR1 reads MDHEN; CDR2 reads SYDVKM. V shed 1 base and J shed 11 bases, with 24 bases lying between them. This CDR3 comprises 17 residues. The CDR3 DNA sequence: TGTGCCAGCAGTTTATTAACAGGAGTAAGATCGGCTAGGTCCCAGCATTTT. Translating it yields CASSLLTGVRSARSQHF.

The J gene is TRBJ2-1, the V gene TRBV27; 11 bases match TRBD2. Germline lookup yields CDR1 MNHEY and CDR2 SMNVEV (reference sequence). CDR3 length equals 17 residues. V lost 2 bases, J lost 5 bases, and 8 bases stayed unmatched. CDR3 bases: TGTGCCAGCAGTTTACTAGCGGGGGGACCCGGACACAATGAGCAGTTCTTC. As protein: CASSLLAGGPGHNEQFF.

A note on this clone: This CDR3 is also generated by other DNA sequences in the sample. In DNA, the CDR3 is TGTGCCTGGAGTTTAAATGAAAAACTGTTTTTT. Translated, it gives CAWSLNEKLFF. V gene TRBV30 combines with J gene TRBJ1-4; D not certain. The ends were cut back, 2 bases at V and 5 bases at J, with 3 bases in the middle. CDR1 is GTSNPN, CDR2 SVGIG, per germline (reference sequence). This CDR3 has 11 residues. Together with reference TRBV30 and TRBJ1-4, the CDR3 gives the full variable domain: SQTIHQWPATLVQPVGSPLSLECTVEGTSNPNLYWYRQAAGRGLQLLFYSVGIGQISSEVPQNLSASRPQDRQFILSSKKLLLSDSGFYLCAWSLNEKLFFGSGTQLSVL.

The chain carries TRBV30 and TRBJ2-5; 8 bases line up with TRBD1. This CDR3 is 15 amino acids long. Germline assignment: CDR1 GTSNPN and CDR2 SVGIG (reference sequence). V lost 3 bases and J lost 0; bases outside the gene matches: 6. The CDR3 here is CAWSPGQVHQETQYF. The CDR3 nucleotides are TGTGCCTGGAGCCCGGGACAGGTTCACCAAGAGACCCAGTACTTC.

The J gene is TRBJ1-3, the V gene TRBV9; D unresolved. The germline CDR1 and CDR2 sequences are SGDLS and YYNGEE. V was shortened by 0 bases and J by 7 bases, with 11 bases between the two germline ends. The CDR3 is 14 amino acids. The CDR3 sequence is CASSVDDNGNTIYF. The DNA for the CDR3 is TGTGCCAGCAGCGTAGATGATAACGGGAACACCATATATTTT.

The rearrangement joins TRBV2 to TRBJ2-2; weak D call: TRBD2 (6 bases). The V end was cut by 6 bases, the J end by 6 bases, with 17 bases between. Germline-derived CDR1 and CDR2 are SNHLY and FYNNEI. The CDR3 is 15 residues long. The CDR3 loop reads CASRPSGRRAGELFF. The CDR3 region has the DNA TGTGCCAGCAGACCAAGTGGGAGGAGGGCCGGGGAGCTGTTTTTT.

The J gene is TRBJ1-1, the V gene TRBV7-9; D might be TRBD1 (5 bases). The germline V gene has CDR1 SEHNR and CDR2 FQNEAQ (reference sequence). The CDR3 runs to 12 residues. Between the trimmed V and J ends, which lost 5 bases and 6 bases, there was a span of 10 bases. CDR3 loop: CASSPPGAEAFF. DNA for the CDR3: TGTGCCAGCAGCCCGCCGGGGGCTGAAGCTTTCTTT.

The CDR3 coding sequence is TGTGCCAGCAGCGTAGAAGGCGGACTACCCTATGGCTACACCTTC. Amino acid sequence: CASSVEGGLPYGYTF. V and J are TRBV9 and TRBJ1-2; D is uncertain. Between the trimmed V and J ends, which lost 0 bases and 4 bases, there was a span of 13 bases. The germline gives CDR1 SGDLS, CDR2 YYNGEE. The CDR3 runs 15 residues.

The rearrangement joins TRBV6-1 to TRBJ1-5; D is perhaps TRBD1 (5 bases). The V end was cut by 3 bases, the J end by 0 bases, with 15 bases between. Germline V gene data show CDR1 as MNHNS and CDR2 as SASEGT. This CDR3 region has 17 residues. CDR3 sequence (DNA): TGTGCCAGCAGTGAGGGGACTAGGACACCTAGCAATCAGCCCCAGCATTTT. This codes for CASSEGTRTPSNQPQHF.

The rearrangement joins TRBV30 to TRBJ1-1; 12 bases are shared with TRBD1. Germline trimming cut 5 bases from V and 4 bases from J; bases unmatched to any gene: 2. The germline CDR1 and CDR2 sequences are GTSNPN and SVGIG (reference sequence). CDR3 length: 13 amino acids. The CDR3 protein is CAWEGQGATEAFF. The CDR3 nucleotides read TGTGCCTGGGAGGGACAGGGGGCCACTGAAGCTTTCTTT.

The chain uses TRBV6-5 and TRBJ1-4; a possible D gene is TRBD1 (6 bases). Germline V gene lookup returns CDR1 MNHEY and CDR2 SVGAGI. Trimming cost V 6 bases and J 9 bases, with 20 bases left between them. This CDR3 has 15 amino acids. The CDR3 DNA follows: TGTGCCAGCAGCTTGGGGACACCCCTCGAGAAAAAACTGTTTTTT. It is translated as CASSLGTPLEKKLFF.

The chain employs TRBV6-1 and TRBJ2-3; D unclear. CDR1 and CDR2 from the germline V gene are MNHNS and SASEGT. Trimming pared 6 bases from V and 2 bases from J, leaving 12 bases between. The CDR3 is made up of 14 amino acids. The CDR3 sequence: CASRVEPFTDTQYF. In DNA form, the CDR3 reads TGTGCCAGCAGGGTTGAGCCCTTCACAGATACGCAGTATTTT.

V is TRBV30 and J is TRBJ1-6; 8 bases fit TRBD1. The germline V gene encodes CDR1 GTSNPN and CDR2 SVGIG (reference sequence). CDR3 length equals 17 residues. The V gene end was trimmed by 3 bases and the J gene end by 2 bases; junction bases not matched to a gene: 9. The CDR3 DNA is TGTGCCTGGAGCAACCGGGACAGGTTCCCCTATAATTCACCCCTCCACTTT. Amino acid sequence: CAWSNRDRFPYNSPLHF.

The chain carries TRBV11-2 and TRBJ2-7, with D unresolved. V was pared by 1 base and J by 3 bases, with 13 bases between. Germline lookup yields CDR1 SGHAT and CDR2 FQNNGV. CDR3 length: 15 residues. The CDR3 reads CASSLGPQDRYEQYF. In nucleotides, the CDR3 is TGTGCCAGCAGCTTAGGTCCCCAGGATCGCTACGAGCAGTACTTC.